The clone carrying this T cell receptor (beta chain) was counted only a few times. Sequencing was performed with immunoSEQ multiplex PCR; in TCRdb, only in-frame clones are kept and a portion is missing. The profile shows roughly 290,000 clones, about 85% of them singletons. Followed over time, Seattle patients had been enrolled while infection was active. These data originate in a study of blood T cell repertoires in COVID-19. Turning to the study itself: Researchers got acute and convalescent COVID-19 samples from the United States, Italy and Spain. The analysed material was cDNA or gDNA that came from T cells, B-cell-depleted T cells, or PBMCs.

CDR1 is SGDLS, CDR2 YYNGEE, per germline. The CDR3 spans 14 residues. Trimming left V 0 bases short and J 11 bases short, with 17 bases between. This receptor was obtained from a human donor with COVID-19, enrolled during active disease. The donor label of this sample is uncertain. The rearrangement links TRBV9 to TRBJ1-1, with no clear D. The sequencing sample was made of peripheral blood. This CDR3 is CASSVAGGGGGAFF. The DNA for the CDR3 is TGTGCCAGCAGCGTAGCCGGTGGTGGCGGCGGGGCTTTCTTT.